This T cell receptor (beta chain) was captured in a study of T cell clonality in common variable immunodeficiency. Findings of the study overall: Common variable immunodeficiency TCR beta sequences reportedly had fewer deletions and N-nucleotide insertions. CVID subjects had higher TCRbeta clonality than healthy controls, most marked in about a third.

Equal genomic DNA amounts from CVID and control samples were sequenced. Only in-frame clones appear in the TCRdb table, and some are missing; sequencing was by immunoSEQ multiplex PCR. The sample has more than 65,000 clones, none seen only once. This clone showed up many times. Its antigen is not identified. The sequenced fragment ends 3 residues before the CDR3 boundary, so the rest is inferred from the germline J gene. This CDR3 has 13 amino acids. Trimming cost V 6 bases and J 4 bases, with 12 bases left between them. The germline CDR1 and CDR2 sequences are LNHDA and SQIVND (reference sequence). The J gene is TRBJ1-1, the V gene TRBV19, with D possibly TRBD1 on 5 matching bases. The origin of this receptor is a person aged 18 to 75 in good health. The sequenced sample was peripheral blood mononuclear cells. CDR3 sequence reads: CASRFVGGTEAFF. The DNA read from the CDR3 is TGTGCCAGTAGGTTTGTGGGGGGCACTGAA.